This TCR beta chain was recorded in a study of shared clonotypes between healthy human individuals. Regarding the study as a whole: Clonotype sharing across a handful of donors was observed for roughly 5% of naive CD4 clonotypes.

Trimming left V 0 bases short and J 6 bases short, with 13 bases between. In germline, CDR1 is SGHRS, CDR2 YFSETQ. The CDR3 is 15 amino acids. This clone was seen a single time. Its matching antigen is unknown. In the naive CD8 group, cells lacked CD45RO and were positively selected for CCR7, so terminally differentiated effector memory CD45RA+ cells were left out. The assay was immunoSEQ multiplex PCR, and TCRdb's table has in-frame clones only and misses some. The table lists around 2.1 million clones, 93% of them singletons. The source of this sequence is a man between 18 and 35 years old in good health. Some clones in this sample may be carry-over from other donors' samples. The V gene is TRBV5-1, the J gene TRBJ1-5; a possible D gene is TRBD1 (6 bases). Input material: naive CD8+ T cells from PBMCs. The CDR3 DNA reads TGCGCCAGCAGCTTGGAGGGGGGCGATGGTCAGCCCCAGCATTTT. It specifies CASSLEGGDGQPQHF.